Described below is a single T cell receptor (beta chain) sequence and its context. Antigen: not known. At one end the junction does not follow the germline gene, possibly because of a read error. This record comes from a study of cytomegalovirus exposure and HLA in healthy donors. Whole-study context: Some 85 million unique TCRs, all from HLA-typed donors, were included in an early release of the data. Overall study findings and caveats: Among the CMV-associated chains, three were confirmed in vitro as specific for CMV antigens.

In the PCR, 60 Vbeta and 13 Jbeta primers were used. Sequenced by immunoSEQ multiplex PCR; TCRdb stores in-frame clones only, minus some. The sample holds roughly 200,000 clones; about 88% are singletons and the top ten take around 0.34%. The sample comprised PBMCs. The receptor comes from a woman in her 30s in good health and CMV-seronegative.

DNA of the CDR3: TGTTCCAGCAGCTACGGAGGGTATAGCCCCTCTGGGGCCAACGTCCTGACTTTC. As protein: CSSSYGGYSPSGANVLTF. The chain couples TRBV7-9 to TRBJ2-6; possible D gene TRBD2, 6 bases. The germline CDR1 and CDR2 sequences are SEHNR and FQNEAQ (reference sequence). The CDR3 has 18 amino acids. Filled out from reference TRBV7-9 and TRBJ2-6, the complete variable domain reads DTGVSQNPRHKITKRGQNVTFRCDPISEHNRLYWYRQTLGQGPEFLTYFQNEAQLEKSRLLSDRFSAERPKGSFSTLEIQRTEQGDSAMYLCSSSYGGYSPSGANVLTFGAGSRLTVL.